This T cell receptor beta chain was sequenced during a study of blood T cell repertoires in COVID-19. Study-level background: From T cells, B-cell-depleted T cells, or PBMCs came the material, which was cDNA or gDNA.

Authors' analysis steps: Nucleated cell counts were estimated from reference gene primer amplification. Clones were sequenced by immunoSEQ multiplex PCR, and TCRdb holds only the in-frame ones, with some missing. The V and J calls and clone size come from that table; D and trimming were worked out from the DNA. The sample has 200,000 to 250,000 clones, more than 75% seen once; the top ten hold around 1.6%. The length of the CDR3 is 9 residues. Looked up from germline, CDR1 is PRHDT and CDR2 is FYEKMQ (reference sequence). Trimming pared 8 bases from V and 5 bases from J, leaving 3 bases between. V and J are TRBV13 and TRBJ1-2; D call uncertain. The sequence derives from a woman in her sixties who had recovered from COVID-19. Input material: peripheral blood. CDR3 loop: CASSYGYTF. CDR3 nucleotide sequence: TGTGCCAGCTCGTATGGCTACACCTTC.